This entry lists 32 T cell receptor beta chains sequenced from one sample in a study of shared clonotypes between healthy human individuals. The protocol was immunoSEQ multiplex PCR, while the TCRdb copy is restricted to in-frame clones and leaves out a portion. Of more than 2 million clones detected, about 95% appear once; the ten largest clones hold 0.1% to 0.15%. Source material: naive CD4+ T cells sorted from blood. Subset denoted: CD45RA+ positively selected. Receptors were obtained from a man younger than 35 in good health.

The genes are TRBV7-8 and TRBJ1-1, with a tentative D call TRBD1 (6 bases). The germline gives CDR1 SGHVS, CDR2 FQNEAQ. CDR3 size: 15 residues. Trimming took 1 base from V and 6 from J, leaving 15 bases between them. DNA of the CDR3: TGTGCCAGCAGCTTAGTTTCAGGGGTGGAGGCTGAAGCTTTCTTT. It codes for CASSLVSGVEAEAFF. Variable domain in full (rest from reference TRBV7-8 and TRBJ1-1): GAGVSQSPRYKVAKRGQDVALRCDPISGHVSLFWYQQALGQGPEFLTYFQNEAQLDKSGLPSDRFFAERPEGSVSTLKIQRTQQEDSAVYLCASSLVSGVEAEAFFGQGTRLTVV.

The chain recombines TRBV7-2 with TRBJ2-3, with D possibly TRBD2 on 5 matching bases. Germline V CDR1 and CDR2: SGHTA, FQGNSA. Trimming took off 3 bases at V and 3 bases at J, with 13 bases between the two ends. The CDR3 length is 15 residues. CDR3 DNA: TGTGCCAGCAGCTTCGGGAATGCCGGGACAGATACGCAGTATTTT. Translating gives CASSFGNAGTDTQYF.

The V call is TRBV6-5, the J call TRBJ2-1, with 11 bases that match TRBD2. Per the germline V gene, CDR1 is MNHEY and CDR2 is SVGAGI. The CDR3 covers 14 residues. V lost 4 bases to trimming and J lost 7 bases; unmatched junction nucleotides: 3. CDR3: CASSWRTSGNEQFF. CDR3 nucleotide sequence: TGTGCCAGCAGTTGGAGGACTAGCGGGAATGAGCAGTTCTTC.

Comments on this clone: This sample also contains other DNA sequences that code for the same CDR3. V is TRBV2 and J is TRBJ1-2; D gene ambiguous. Germline CDR1 reads SNHLY; CDR2 reads FYNNEI. The CDR3 has 13 residues. Trimming left V 2 bases short and J 1 base short, with 5 bases between. This CDR3 is CASSETGNYGYTF. The DNA for the CDR3 is TGTGCCAGCAGTGAAACGGGTAACTATGGCTACACCTTC. Supplemented by reference TRBV2 and TRBJ1-2, the full variable domain reads EPEVTQTPSHQVTQMGQEVILRCVPISNHLYFYWYRQILGQKVEFLVSFYNNEISEKSEIFDDQFSVERPDGSNFTLKIRSTKLEDSAMYFCASSETGNYGYTFGSGTRLTVV.

Comment on this clone: In the same sample, other DNA sequences code for this CDR3. V is TRBV27 and J is TRBJ2-7, with 9 nucleotides matching TRBD1. The CDR3 loop spans 14 amino acids. V lost 7 bases to trimming and J lost 0 bases; unmatched junction nucleotides: 4. CDR1 is MNHEY, CDR2 SMNVEV, per germline (reference sequence). As DNA, the CDR3 is TGTGCCAGCACCCCGGGACAGGGCTCCTACGAGCAGTACTTC. Translation gives CASTPGQGSYEQYF.

The chain uses TRBV11-2 and TRBJ1-2, with D unclear. The CDR3 is made up of 13 amino acids. In germline, CDR1 is SGHAT, CDR2 FQNNGV. With 0 bases removed from V and 5 bases from J, the gap between germline ends came to 7 bases. The chain's CDR3 is CASSLDSRYGYTF. The CDR3 DNA is TGTGCCAGCAGCTTAGATAGTCGTTATGGCTACACCTTC.

The V and J genes are TRBV5-1 and TRBJ2-3, with TRBD1 matching 8 bases. The CDR3 is made up of 16 amino acids. J was trimmed by 0 bases and V by 0 bases; bases with no gene match: 3. Germline CDR1 and CDR2: SGHRS and YFSETQ. This chain's CDR3 is CASSLGTGTSTDTQYF. The CDR3 nucleotides are TGCGCCAGCAGCTTGGGGACAGGGACTAGCACAGATACGCAGTATTTT.

This chain links TRBV10-1 with TRBJ1-2; D gene ambiguous. This CDR3 contains 13 residues. Germline V gene sequence: CDR1 WNHNN, CDR2 SYGVQD (reference sequence). Trimming took off 0 bases at V and 7 bases at J, with 9 bases between the two ends. CDR3 amino acids: CASSESKGAGYTF. In DNA, the CDR3 is TGCGCCAGCAGTGAGTCGAAGGGAGCTGGCTACACCTTC.

The chain has TRBV10-3 and TRBJ2-7; no definite D call. Trimming removed 8 bases at V and 3 bases at J, with 8 bases between. Germline lookup yields CDR1 ENHRY and CDR2 SYGVKD. The CDR3 is 11 residues long. In DNA, the CDR3 is TGTGCCATCGGGGTGGGCTACGAGCAGTACTTC. This codes for CAIGVGYEQYF.

J is TRBJ2-7 and V is TRBV5-1, with D maybe TRBD1 (6 bases). CDR3 size: 15 residues. V was trimmed by 4 bases and J by 2 bases, leaving 16 bases between them. Germline V gives CDR1 SGHRS, CDR2 YFSETQ. In nucleotides, the CDR3 is TGCGCCAGCAGCCCTTCCACAGGGTCTCCCTACGAGCAGTACTTC. Its protein product is CASSPSTGSPYEQYF.

The chain joins TRBV12-5 to TRBJ2-4; a possible D gene is TRBD2 (8 bases). This CDR3 region has 16 residues. Trimming took off 6 bases at V and 0 bases at J, with 15 bases between the two ends. Germline values: CDR1 LGHNT, CDR2 FRNRAP. The CDR3 nucleotides are TGTGCTAGTGGCCCGGGAGGGGGCTTAGCCAAAAACATTCAGTACTTC. Amino acid sequence: CASGPGGGLAKNIQYF.

This rearrangement joins TRBV7-2 to TRBJ2-7; D is unresolved. Germline-derived CDR1 and CDR2 are SGHTA and FQGNSA. The V and J ends lost 1 base and 1 base respectively, with 8 bases between them. CDR3 length: 14 amino acids. CDR3 protein: CASSLVSRSYEQYF. The CDR3, as DNA: TGTGCCAGCAGCTTAGTTTCCCGATCCTACGAGCAGTACTTC.

V is TRBV19 and J is TRBJ2-2, with D perhaps TRBD1 or TRBD2 (5 bases each). CDR3 size: 18 residues. Per germline, CDR1 LNHDA and CDR2 SQIVND (reference sequence). Trimming removed 8 bases at V and 15 bases at J, with 37 bases between. CDR3 residues: CASPFPGIGAPDQPGVFF. For the CDR3, the DNA is TGTGCCAGTCCATTCCCAGGGATTGGGGCGCCGGACCAACCCGGGGTGTTTTTT.

This clone was counted a single time. This rearrangement joins TRBV27 to TRBJ1-2; TRBD1 matches 7 bases. This CDR3 has 15 amino acids. Germline CDR1 is MNHEY and CDR2 is SMNVEV (reference sequence). The J segment lost 0 bases and the V segment lost 5 bases, leaving 6 bases of the junction unmatched. Here the CDR3 DNA reads TGTGCCAGCAGTGCGGACAGGATATCTAACTATGGCTACACCTTC. It is translated as CASSADRISNYGYTF.

The gene calls are TRBV18 and TRBJ1-6, with 7 positions matching TRBD1. This CDR3 spans 16 amino acids. After removal of 0 bases from V and 7 bases from J, the junction contained 6 bases not matched to a gene. In germline, CDR1 is KGHSH, CDR2 LQKENI. The CDR3 protein is CASSPPDGTVNSPLHF. In DNA form, the CDR3 reads TGTGCCAGCTCACCACCGGACGGGACAGTCAATTCACCCCTCCACTTT. Using reference TRBV18 and TRBJ1-6 for the parts outside the CDR3, the full variable domain is NAGVMQNPRHLVRRRGQEARLRCSPMKGHSHVYWYRQLPEEGLKFMVYLQKENIIDESGMPKERFSAEFPKEGPSILRIQQVVRGDSAAYFCASSPPDGTVNSPLHFGNGTRLTVT.

J is TRBJ2-2 and V is TRBV7-8, with D perhaps matching TRBD2 (5 bases). Germline CDR1 reads SGHVS; CDR2 reads FQNEAQ. The CDR3 extends over 13 amino acids. The V and J ends lost 3 bases and 6 bases respectively, with 8 bases between them. Written as DNA, the CDR3 is TGTGCCAGCAGCTTTTCCGGGGCCGGGGAGCTGTTTTTT. It specifies CASSFSGAGELFF.

This clone occurred once. The rearrangement links TRBV2 to TRBJ1-1; D unclear. Trimming shortened V by 4 bases and J by 3 bases, and 6 bases separated the two germline ends. The CDR3 is 12 residues long. Germline CDR1 and CDR2: SNHLY and FYNNEI. CDR3 sequence reads: CASSADYTEAFF. The CDR3 DNA sequence: TGTGCCAGCAGTGCGGACTACACTGAAGCTTTCTTT.

J is TRBJ2-5 and V is TRBV7-3, with 8 positions matching TRBD2. J lost 2 bases, V lost 5 bases, and 7 bases had no gene match. The CDR3 covers 15 residues. CDR1 SGHTA and CDR2 FQGTGA come from the germline V gene. The CDR3 sequence is CASSRFGGGQETQYF. The CDR3, as DNA: TGTGCCAGCAGCCGATTTGGCGGGGGGCAAGAGACCCAGTACTTC.

The CDR3 nucleotides read TGTGCCTGGAGTGACGGGACAGGGCGATTCGGCTACACCTTC. Translation gives CAWSDGTGRFGYTF. The chain carries TRBV30 and TRBJ1-2; 9 nucleotides align to TRBD1. J was trimmed by 8 bases and V by 1 base; bases with no gene match: 8. Germline CDR1 is GTSNPN and CDR2 is SVGIG (reference sequence). This CDR3 has 14 amino acids. The variable domain in full, with the rest retrieved from reference TRBV30 and TRBJ1-2, is SQTIHQWPATLVQPVGSPLSLECTVEGTSNPNLYWYRQAAGRGLQLLFYSVGIGQISSEVPQNLSASRPQDRQFILSSKKLLLSDSGFYLCAWSDGTGRFGYTFGSGTRLTVV.

V is TRBV13 and J is TRBJ1-4; D is undetermined. Germline CDR1 and CDR2: PRHDT and FYEKMQ (reference sequence). Trimming removed 0 bases from V and 6 bases from J, with 14 bases in between. This CDR3 has 16 residues. This CDR3 reads CASSLGWETVDEKLFF. The CDR3 DNA sequence: TGTGCCAGCAGCTTAGGCTGGGAAACAGTCGATGAAAAACTGTTTTTT. The full variable domain, in which reference TRBV13 and TRBJ1-4 provide the parts outside the CDR3, is AAGVIQSPRHLIKEKRETATLKCYPIPRHDTVYWYQQGPGQDPQFLISFYEKMQSDKGSIPDRFSAQQFSDYHSELNMSSLELGDSALYFCASSLGWETVDEKLFFGSGTQLSVL.

This clone was counted only a few times. The chain couples TRBV19 to TRBJ1-3; D unresolved. Between the trimmed V and J ends, which lost 5 bases and 2 bases, there was a span of 16 bases. This CDR3 is 16 amino acids long. Germline loops: CDR1 LNHDA, CDR2 SQIVND (reference sequence). CDR3 region: CASSPADGLAGNTIYF. For the CDR3, the DNA is TGTGCCAGTAGTCCCGCCGATGGCTTGGCTGGAAACACCATATATTTT.

V usage is TRBV13 and J usage is TRBJ2-3, with D perhaps TRBD1 (5 bases). V lost 1 base and J lost 6, with 5 bases in between. CDR1 is PRHDT, CDR2 FYEKMQ, per germline (reference sequence). The CDR3 loop spans 12 amino acids. CDR3 sequence (DNA): TGTGCCAGCAGCTTAGACAGGGATACGCAGTATTTT. It encodes CASSLDRDTQYF.

The J gene is TRBJ1-2, the V gene TRBV19; D unresolved. The ends were cut back, 3 bases at V and 3 bases at J, with 11 bases in the middle. Germline CDR1 and CDR2: LNHDA and SQIVND (reference sequence). There are 14 residues in the CDR3. The CDR3 DNA sequence: TGTGCCAGTAGTATTGGCAGAAGGGACTATGGCTACACCTTC. The encoded protein is CASSIGRRDYGYTF.

J is TRBJ1-4 and V is TRBV2, with D unclear. V gave up 2 bases and J gave up 3 bases, with 13 bases separating them. The CDR3 extends over 16 amino acids. Germline CDR1 and CDR2: SNHLY and FYNNEI. CDR3 region: CASSEIVWVPNEKLFF. The CDR3 DNA sequence: TGTGCCAGCAGTGAAATTGTTTGGGTGCCTAATGAAAAACTGTTTTTT.

The rearrangement links TRBV4-1 to TRBJ1-1; 9 bases line up with TRBD1. Germline CDR1 is MGHRA and CDR2 is YSYEKL. There are 19 residues in the CDR3. V lost 3 bases and J lost 3; bases outside the gene matches: 17. The CDR3 region is CASSHPTSGTGSWDTEAFF. The CDR3, as DNA: TGCGCCAGCAGCCATCCTACCTCCGGGACAGGGTCCTGGGACACTGAAGCTTTCTTT.

The chain is built from TRBV7-9 and TRBJ2-1; D is unresolved. Germline lookup yields CDR1 SEHNR and CDR2 FQNEAQ (reference sequence). Trimming took off 5 bases at V and 8 bases at J, with 10 bases between the two ends. The CDR3 consists of 12 residues. DNA of the CDR3: TGTGCCAGCAGCCCCTCTCTGCATGAGCAGTTCTTC. Its translation is CASSPSLHEQFF.

The gene calls are TRBV6-1 and TRBJ1-2, with 8 nucleotides matching TRBD1. CDR1 is MNHNS and CDR2 is SASEGT in the germline V gene. There are 15 residues in the CDR3. V lost 2 bases to trimming and J lost 2 bases; unmatched junction nucleotides: 4. CDR3 region: CASSEQGASNYGYTF. In DNA form, the CDR3 reads TGTGCCAGCAGTGAACAGGGGGCGTCGAACTATGGCTACACCTTC.

V is TRBV10-3 and J is TRBJ2-4, with TRBD1 identical over 7 bases. This CDR3 spans 14 amino acids. Trimming cost V 0 bases and J 15 bases; bases outside gene matches: 11. From germline, CDR1 is ENHRY and CDR2 SYGVKD. CDR3 in amino acids: CAISESEGAYRVYF. DNA of the CDR3: TGTGCCATCAGTGAGTCAGAGGGGGCCTATCGAGTGTACTTC.

As regards this clone: The sample carries other DNA sequences with the same CDR3. The chain links TRBV7-2 to TRBJ2-7; no definite D call. Trimming took off 2 bases at V and 2 bases at J, with 4 bases between the two ends. The germline V gene encodes CDR1 SGHTA and CDR2 FQGNSA. The CDR3 runs to 12 residues. CDR3: CASSLNAYEQYF. The CDR3 DNA is TGTGCCAGCAGCTTAAACGCCTACGAGCAGTACTTC.

To note about this clone: With a much larger clone just one base away, this may be a read error. The same CDR3 is also encoded by other DNA sequences in this sample. The rearrangement links TRBV29-1 to TRBJ1-3; D unresolved. The germline V gene has CDR1 SQVTM and CDR2 ANQGSEA. V lost 4 bases and J lost 4, with 8 bases in between. This CDR3 is 12 amino acids long. In DNA, the CDR3 is TGCAGCGTTGTAGAGACCGGAAACACCATATATTTT. It translates to CSVVETGNTIYF.

J is TRBJ1-2 and V is TRBV5-4, with 7 nucleotides matching TRBD1. Germline V gives CDR1 SGHNT, CDR2 YYREEE (reference sequence). The CDR3 is 14 residues long. V was pared by 4 bases and J by 3 bases, with 6 bases of the junction left unmatched. CDR3 loop: CASSATGYDYGYTF. The CDR3 DNA sequence: TGTGCCAGCAGCGCGACAGGGTATGACTATGGCTACACCTTC.

This clone was observed once. The rearrangement joins TRBV5-1 to TRBJ1-6, with D possibly TRBD1 on 6 matching bases. The CDR3 runs to 16 residues. Trimming cost V 2 bases and J 10 bases, with 19 bases left between them. Germline loops: CDR1 SGHRS, CDR2 YFSETQ. The CDR3 DNA follows: TGCGCCAGCAGCTTCGGCGGGGGACAAACACACTCACCCCTCCACTTT. This gives the protein CASSFGGGQTHSPLHF. The whole variable domain, filled in from reference TRBV5-1 and TRBJ1-6, reads KAGVTQTPRYLIKTRGQQVTLSCSPISGHRSVSWYQQTPGQGLQFLFEYFSETQRNKGNFPGRFSGRQFSNSRSEMNVSTLELGDSALYLCASSFGGGQTHSPLHFGNGTRLTVT.